This TCR beta chain is from a study of T cell repertoires in aging, cancer and after chemotherapy. Background on the study: Donor ages fell into six groups from 30 or younger up to 70 or older. About 8.9 million TCR reads made up the full dataset.

This CDR3 is 14 amino acids long. The V gene lost 3 bases and the J gene lost 8 bases, with 14 bases spanning the gap. The V gene's germline CDR1 is DFQATT and CDR2 SNEGSKA (reference sequence). The template was genomic DNA from peripheral blood, not RNA. About this clonotype: The antigen remains unidentified.

Points from the study as a whole: In healthy donors, age-related TCR diversity loss mainly reflected lost richness.

Rearranged V-D-J TRB sequences were amplified with a mixed TRB-A/B primer pool. TCRdb redid the calling of the multiplex PCR reads with MiXCR, one entry per CDR3 protein. Of roughly 8,300 distinct CDR3 sequences in the sample, over 30% were seen once. The source of this sequence is a human donor in good health. The chain uses TRBV20-1 and TRBJ2-6; D not resolved. The sample consisted of blood. This CDR3 reads CSASTSWVSNVLTF. The DNA for the CDR3 is TGCAGTGCTAGCACGTCCTGGGTCTCCAACGTCCTGACTTTC.